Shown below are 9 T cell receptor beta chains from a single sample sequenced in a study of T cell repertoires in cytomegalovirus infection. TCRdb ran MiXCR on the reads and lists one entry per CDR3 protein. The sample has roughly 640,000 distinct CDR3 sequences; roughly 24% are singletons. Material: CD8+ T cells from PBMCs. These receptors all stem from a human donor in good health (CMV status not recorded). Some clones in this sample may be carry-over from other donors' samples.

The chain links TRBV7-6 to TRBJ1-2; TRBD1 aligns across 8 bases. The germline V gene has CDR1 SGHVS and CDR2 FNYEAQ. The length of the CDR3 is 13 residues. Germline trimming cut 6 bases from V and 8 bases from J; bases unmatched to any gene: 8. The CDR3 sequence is CASSRQGFRGYTF. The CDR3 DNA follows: TGTGCCAGCAGTCGACAGGGGTTTAGGGGCTACACCTTC.

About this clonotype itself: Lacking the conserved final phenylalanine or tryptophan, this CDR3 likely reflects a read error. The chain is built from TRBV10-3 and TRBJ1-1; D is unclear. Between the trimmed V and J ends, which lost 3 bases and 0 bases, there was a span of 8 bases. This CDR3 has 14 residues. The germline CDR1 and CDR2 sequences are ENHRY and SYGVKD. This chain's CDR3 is CAISDRGLNTEAFL. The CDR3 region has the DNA TGTGCCATCAGTGATCGGGGATTGAACACTGAAGCTTTCTTA.

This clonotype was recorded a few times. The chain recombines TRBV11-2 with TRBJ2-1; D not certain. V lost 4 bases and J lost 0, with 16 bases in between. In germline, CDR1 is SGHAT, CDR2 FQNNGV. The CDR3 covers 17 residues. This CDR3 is CASSYFSDWGSYNEQFF. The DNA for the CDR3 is TGTGCCAGCAGCTACTTCTCCGACTGGGGCTCCTACAATGAGCAGTTCTTC.

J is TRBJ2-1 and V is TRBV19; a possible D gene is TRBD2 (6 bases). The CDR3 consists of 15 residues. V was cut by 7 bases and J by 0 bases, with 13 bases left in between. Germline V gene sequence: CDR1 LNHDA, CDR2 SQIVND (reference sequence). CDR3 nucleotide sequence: TGTGCCAGTAACGGGGTGGAGGGCTCCTACAATGAGCAGTTCTTC. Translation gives CASNGVEGSYNEQFF. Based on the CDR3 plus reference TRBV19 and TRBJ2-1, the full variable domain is DGGITQSPKYLFRKEGQNVTLSCEQNLNHDAMYWYRQDPGQGLRLIYYSQIVNDFQKGDIAEGYSVSREKKESFPLTVTSAQKNPTAFYLCASNGVEGSYNEQFFGPGTRLTVL.

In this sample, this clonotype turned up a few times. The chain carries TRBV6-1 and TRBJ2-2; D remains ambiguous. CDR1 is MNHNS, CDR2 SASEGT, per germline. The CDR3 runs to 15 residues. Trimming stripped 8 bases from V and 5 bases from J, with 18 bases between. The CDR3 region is CASFGRLNGTGELFF. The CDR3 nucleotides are TGTGCCAGCTTCGGCAGGTTGAACGGTACCGGGGAGCTGTTTTTT.

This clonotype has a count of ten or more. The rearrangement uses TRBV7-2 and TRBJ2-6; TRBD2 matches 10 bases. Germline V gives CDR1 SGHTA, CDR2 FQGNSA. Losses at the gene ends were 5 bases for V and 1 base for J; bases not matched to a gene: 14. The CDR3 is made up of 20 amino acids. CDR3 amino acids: CASSLLPLLAGVSGANVLTF. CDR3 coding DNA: TGTGCCAGCAGCCTCTTACCCCTGCTAGCGGGGGTTTCTGGGGCCAACGTCCTGACTTTC.

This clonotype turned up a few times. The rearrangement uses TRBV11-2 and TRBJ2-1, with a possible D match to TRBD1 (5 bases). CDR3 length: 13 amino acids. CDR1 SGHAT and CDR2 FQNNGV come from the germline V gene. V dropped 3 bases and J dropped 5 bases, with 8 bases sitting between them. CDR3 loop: CASSFSGHNEQFF. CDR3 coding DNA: TGTGCCAGCAGCTTTTCAGGGCACAATGAGCAGTTCTTC.

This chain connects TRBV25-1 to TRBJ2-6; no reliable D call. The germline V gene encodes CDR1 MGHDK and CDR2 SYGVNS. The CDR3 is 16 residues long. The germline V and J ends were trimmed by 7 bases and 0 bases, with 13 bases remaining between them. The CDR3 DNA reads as TGTGCCAGCATCCCAAAAGGCCTCTCTGGGGCCAACGTCCTGACTTTC. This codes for CASIPKGLSGANVLTF.

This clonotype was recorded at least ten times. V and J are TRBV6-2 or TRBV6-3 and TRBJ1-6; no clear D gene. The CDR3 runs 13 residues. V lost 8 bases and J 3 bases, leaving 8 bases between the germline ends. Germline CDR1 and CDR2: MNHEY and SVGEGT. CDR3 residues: CASCRRYNSPLHF. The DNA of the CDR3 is TGTGCCAGCTGCCGTCGCTATAATTCACCCCTCCACTTT.